The next 17 T cell receptor beta chains were all read from a single sample in a study of shared clonotypes between healthy human individuals. Assay: immunoSEQ multiplex PCR; the TCRdb copy retains only in-frame clones and omits some. The sample has about 600,000 clones; roughly 97% are singletons. Sequencing was carried out using naive CD4+ T cells sorted from blood. Subset indicated: CD45RA+ positively selected. The receptors stem from a woman aged 30 to 39 in good health.

The chain combines TRBV5-1 with TRBJ1-2, with D possibly being TRBD1 (5 bases). The CDR3 totals 13 residues. V was clipped by 5 bases and J by 4 bases, with 12 bases between them. CDR1 is SGHRS, CDR2 YFSETQ, per germline. CDR3 amino acids: CASSPDSAYGYTF. In DNA, the CDR3 is TGCGCCAGCAGTCCTGACAGCGCCTATGGCTACACCTTC.

The chain uses TRBV6-1 and TRBJ2-5; 8 bases are a match to TRBD2. With V trimmed by 7 bases and J by 5 bases, 9 bases remained unmatched. The CDR3 loop spans 14 amino acids. Looked up from germline, CDR1 is MNHNS and CDR2 is SASEGT. CDR3 nucleotide sequence: TGTGCCAGCACGTCGGGAGGGCCCGAGGAGACCCAGTACTTC. Its protein is CASTSGGPEETQYF.

This clone has only one observation. The gene calls are TRBV5-1 and TRBJ2-1, with 14 bases identical to TRBD2. Germline-derived CDR1 and CDR2 are SGHRS and YFSETQ. The V gene end was trimmed by 1 base and the J gene end by 7 bases; junction bases not matched to a gene: 13. The length of the CDR3 is 19 residues. The CDR3 loop reads CASSLFGDPGTSGRNEQFF. The CDR3 DNA reads as TGCGCCAGCAGCTTGTTCGGGGACCCCGGGACTAGCGGGAGAAATGAGCAGTTCTTC.

J is TRBJ2-7 and V is TRBV11-2, with unresolved D. CDR3 size: 15 residues. Trimming removed 3 bases from V and 7 bases from J, with 19 bases in between. Germline V gene sequence: CDR1 SGHAT, CDR2 FQNNGV. The DNA of the CDR3 is TGTGCCAGCAGCTTCTGGTACCGAGGTACTCTAGAGCAGTACTTC. Amino acid sequence: CASSFWYRGTLEQYF.

This sequence joins TRBV18 and TRBJ1-1, with unresolved D. The CDR3 covers 13 residues. Trimming took off 5 bases at V and 2 bases at J, with 9 bases between the two ends. Germline V gene data show CDR1 as KGHSH and CDR2 as LQKENI. The CDR3 nucleotides read TGTGCCAGCTCATTCGGGGAAAACACTGAAGCTTTCTTT. This gives the protein CASSFGENTEAFF.

The chain carries TRBV10-3 and TRBJ2-5; no reliable D call. Trimming left V 2 bases short and J 3 bases short, with 13 bases between. Germline CDR1 and CDR2: ENHRY and SYGVKD. The CDR3 is made up of 15 amino acids. The CDR3 loop is CAISEASGIKETQYF. The CDR3 coding sequence is TGTGCCATCAGTGAGGCCTCGGGCATAAAAGAGACCCAGTACTTC.

J is TRBJ1-2 and V is TRBV28, with D maybe TRBD1 (5 bases). Trimming shortened V by 5 bases and J by 5 bases, and 12 bases separated the two germline ends. This CDR3 spans 13 amino acids. Per germline, CDR1 MDHEN and CDR2 SYDVKM. The CDR3 sequence: CASSRTTVYGYTF. CDR3 DNA sequence: TGTGCCAGCAGTCGGACAACGGTATATGGCTACACCTTC.

CDR3 amino acids: CAISVRGWADTEAFF. CDR3 DNA sequence: TGTGCCATCAGTGTTCGGGGATGGGCGGACACTGAAGCTTTCTTT. The chain uses TRBV10-3 and TRBJ1-1, with D unclear. The V and J ends lost 4 bases and 3 bases respectively, with 15 bases between them. CDR3 size: 15 residues. The germline gives CDR1 ENHRY, CDR2 SYGVKD.

The V call is TRBV6-1, the J call TRBJ1-1, with 10 bases matching TRBD1. This CDR3 is 17 amino acids long. V gave up 3 bases and J gave up 3 bases; unmatched junction bases: 10. CDR1 MNHNS and CDR2 SASEGT come from the germline V gene. CDR3 residues: CASSDKSDRGLYTEAFF. DNA for the CDR3: TGTGCCAGCAGTGACAAATCCGACAGGGGGCTTTACACTGAAGCTTTCTTT.

The chain uses TRBV6-5 and TRBJ2-7; TRBD1 is a possible D gene (5 bases). Trimming took off 0 bases at V and 0 bases at J, with 9 bases between the two ends. The germline gives CDR1 MNHEY, CDR2 SVGAGI. There are 15 residues in the CDR3. CDR3 sequence reads: CASSYSRASSYEQYF. In DNA, the CDR3 is TGTGCCAGCAGTTACTCCAGGGCAAGCTCCTACGAGCAGTACTTC.

The J gene is TRBJ1-5, the V gene TRBV6-4; 9 bases fit TRBD1. CDR1 MRHNA and CDR2 SNTAGT come from the germline V gene. The CDR3 extends over 17 amino acids. V lost 4 bases and J lost 5; bases outside the gene matches: 12. The CDR3 reads CASSGPRTGGSDQPQHF. As DNA, the CDR3 is TGTGCCAGCAGTGGCCCCCGCACAGGGGGCAGTGATCAGCCCCAGCATTTT.

This clone has just one count. The chain links TRBV19 to TRBJ1-1; D not certain. V was trimmed by 6 bases and J by 0 bases, leaving 8 bases between them. From germline, CDR1 is LNHDA and CDR2 SQIVND (reference sequence). This CDR3 has 13 residues. This CDR3 reads CASRRNMNTEAFF. In DNA, the CDR3 is TGTGCCAGTAGGCGGAACATGAACACTGAAGCTTTCTTT.

This clone was detected once. The chain has TRBV2 and TRBJ2-1; D remains unclear. V was pared by 2 bases and J by 1 base, with 9 bases between. Germline CDR1 reads SNHLY; CDR2 reads FYNNEI. The length of the CDR3 is 15 residues. CDR3 in DNA: TGTGCCAGCAGTGAACTCCAGCTGTCCTACAATGAGCAGTTCTTC. Its translation is CASSELQLSYNEQFF.

The genes are TRBV10-3 and TRBJ1-5; D is undetermined. Per the germline V gene, CDR1 is ENHRY and CDR2 is SYGVKD. This CDR3 is built from 15 residues. V lost 3 bases to trimming and J lost 3 bases, with 12 bases between them. The chain's CDR3 is CAISDGLGINQPQHF. In DNA form, the CDR3 reads TGTGCCATCAGTGATGGACTGGGGATCAATCAGCCCCAGCATTTT.

The chain's CDR3 is CASSVLGLIGRVYEQYF. CDR3 DNA sequence: TGTGCCAGCAGCGTCCTGGGTCTTATCGGGAGAGTGTACGAGCAGTACTTC. V usage is TRBV7-8 and J usage is TRBJ2-7; TRBD2 might be the D (6 bases). The CDR3 runs to 17 residues. Between the trimmed V and J ends, which lost 5 bases and 4 bases, there was a span of 24 bases. From germline, CDR1 is SGHVS and CDR2 FQNEAQ.

This clone was observed a single time. This chain joins TRBV30 and TRBJ2-5; 8 positions match TRBD1. V dropped 1 base and J dropped 7; count of bases not matched to a gene: 8. This CDR3 region has 14 residues. The germline gives CDR1 GTSNPN, CDR2 SVGIG (reference sequence). This chain's CDR3 is CAWSAVTGVGTQYF. The CDR3 DNA reads TGTGCCTGGAGTGCGGTGACAGGGGTAGGGACCCAGTACTTC.

This chain links TRBV6-1 with TRBJ2-7, with 12 nucleotides matching TRBD2. Germline CDR1 and CDR2: MNHNS and SASEGT. V lost 4 bases to trimming and J lost 5 bases; unmatched junction nucleotides: 12. The CDR3 consists of 17 residues. The CDR3 DNA reads TGTGCCAGCAGTGCAAGGAGGACTAGCGGGGACTGGAACGAGCAGTACTTC. Its protein is CASSARRTSGDWNEQYF.